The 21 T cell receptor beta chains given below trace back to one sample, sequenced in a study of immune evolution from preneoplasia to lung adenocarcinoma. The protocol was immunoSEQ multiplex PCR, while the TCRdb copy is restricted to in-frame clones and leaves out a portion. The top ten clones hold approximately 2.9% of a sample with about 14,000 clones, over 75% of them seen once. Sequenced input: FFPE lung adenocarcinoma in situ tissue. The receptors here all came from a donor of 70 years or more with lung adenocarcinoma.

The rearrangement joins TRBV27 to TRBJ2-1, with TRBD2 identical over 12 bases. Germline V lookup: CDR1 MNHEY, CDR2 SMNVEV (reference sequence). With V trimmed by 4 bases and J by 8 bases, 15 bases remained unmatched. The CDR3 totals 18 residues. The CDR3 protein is CASSSPGTSGFFGYEQFF. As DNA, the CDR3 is TGTGCCAGCAGTTCCCCCGGGACTAGCGGGTTTTTTGGGTATGAGCAGTTCTTC.

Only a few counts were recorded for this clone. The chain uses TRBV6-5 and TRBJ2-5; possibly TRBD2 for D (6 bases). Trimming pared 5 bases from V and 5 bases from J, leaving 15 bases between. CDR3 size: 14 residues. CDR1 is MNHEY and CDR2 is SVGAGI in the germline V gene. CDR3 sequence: CASSPGGAQETQYF. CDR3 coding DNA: TGTGCCAGCAGTCCCGGGGGAGCACAGGAGACCCAGTACTTC.

As DNA, the CDR3 is TGCGCCAGCAGCCAAGATCCGCCCCAGCGGGATTTCAATGAGCAGTTCTTC. Translation gives CASSQDPPQRDFNEQFF. V is TRBV4-1 and J is TRBJ2-1; 7 bases align to TRBD2. Germline lookup yields CDR1 MGHRA and CDR2 YSYEKL. V was clipped by 0 bases and J by 6 bases; unmatched bases: 11. The CDR3 is made up of 17 amino acids.

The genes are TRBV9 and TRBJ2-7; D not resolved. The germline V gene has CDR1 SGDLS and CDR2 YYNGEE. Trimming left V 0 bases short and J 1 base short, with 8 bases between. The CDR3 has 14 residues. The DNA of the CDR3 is TGTGCCAGCAGCGTAGTACCGAGTTCCTACGAGCAGTACTTC. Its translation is CASSVVPSSYEQYF. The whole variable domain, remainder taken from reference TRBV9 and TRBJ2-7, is DSGVTQTPKHLITATGQRVTLRCSPRSGDLSVYWYQQSLDQGLQFLIQYYNGEERAKGNILERFSAQQFPDLHSELNLSSLELGDSALYFCASSVVPSSYEQYFGPGTRLTVT.

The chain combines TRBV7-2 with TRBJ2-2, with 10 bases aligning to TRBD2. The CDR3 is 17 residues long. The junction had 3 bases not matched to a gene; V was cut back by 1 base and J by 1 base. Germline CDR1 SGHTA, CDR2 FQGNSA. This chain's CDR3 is CASSLVASGRNTGELFF. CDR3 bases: TGTGCCAGCAGCTTAGTAGCTAGCGGGAGGAACACCGGGGAGCTGTTTTTT.

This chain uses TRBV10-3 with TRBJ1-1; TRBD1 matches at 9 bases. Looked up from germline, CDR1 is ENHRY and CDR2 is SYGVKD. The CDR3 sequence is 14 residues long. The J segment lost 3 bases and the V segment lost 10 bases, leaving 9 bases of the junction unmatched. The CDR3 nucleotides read TGTGCCAGCTTGGACAGGGGTGGATACACTGAAGCTTTCTTT. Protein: CASLDRGGYTEAFF.

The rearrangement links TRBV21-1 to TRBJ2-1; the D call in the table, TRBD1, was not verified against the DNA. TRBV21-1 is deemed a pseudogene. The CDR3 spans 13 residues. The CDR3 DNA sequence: TGTACCAGCAGCAAGGGACAGGGGGGCGAGCAGTTCTTC. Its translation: CTSSKGQGGEQFF.

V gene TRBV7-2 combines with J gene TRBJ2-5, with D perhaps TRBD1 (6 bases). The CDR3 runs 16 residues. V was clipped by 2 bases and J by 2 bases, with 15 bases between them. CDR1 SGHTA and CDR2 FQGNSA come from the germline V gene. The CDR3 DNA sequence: TGTGCCAGCAGCTTATCGCGGACAGCGTCTCAAGAGACCCAGTACTTC. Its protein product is CASSLSRTASQETQYF.

The CDR3 DNA reads TGTGCCAGCAGCCCGTCAGGGATAAGAGTCGATGAGCAGTTCTTC. Translated: CASSPSGIRVDEQFF. The chain combines TRBV7-2 with TRBJ2-1; possible D gene TRBD1, 5 bases. Trimming left V 5 bases short and J 8 bases short, with 19 bases between. The germline CDR1 and CDR2 sequences are SGHTA and FQGNSA. CDR3 length: 15 residues. The variable domain in full, completed from reference TRBV7-2 and TRBJ2-1, reads GAGVSQSPSNKVTEKGKDVELRCDPISGHTALYWYRQSLGQGLEFLIYFQGNSAPDKSGLPSDRFSAERTGGSVSTLTIQRTQQEDSAVYLCASSPSGIRVDEQFFGPGTRLTVL.

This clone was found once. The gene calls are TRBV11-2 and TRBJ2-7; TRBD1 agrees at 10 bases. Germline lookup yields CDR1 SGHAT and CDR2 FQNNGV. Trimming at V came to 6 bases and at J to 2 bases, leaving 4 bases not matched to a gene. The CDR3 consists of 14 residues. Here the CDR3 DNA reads TGTGCCAGCAGTCGGGGGACAGGGGCCTACGAGCAGTACTTC. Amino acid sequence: CASSRGTGAYEQYF.

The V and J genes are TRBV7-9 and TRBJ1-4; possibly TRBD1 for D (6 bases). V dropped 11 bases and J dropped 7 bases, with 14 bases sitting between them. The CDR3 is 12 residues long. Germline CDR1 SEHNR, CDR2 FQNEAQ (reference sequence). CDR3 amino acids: CASGRGAEKLFF. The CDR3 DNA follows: TGTGCCTCAGGTCGGGGGGCTGAAAAACTGTTTTTT.

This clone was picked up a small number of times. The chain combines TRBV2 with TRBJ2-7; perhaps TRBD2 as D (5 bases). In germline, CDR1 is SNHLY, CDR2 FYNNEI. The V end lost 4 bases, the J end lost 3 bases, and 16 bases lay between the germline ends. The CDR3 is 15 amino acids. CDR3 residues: CASSADYSKHYEQYF. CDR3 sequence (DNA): TGTGCCAGCAGTGCCGACTATTCGAAACACTACGAGCAGTACTTC.

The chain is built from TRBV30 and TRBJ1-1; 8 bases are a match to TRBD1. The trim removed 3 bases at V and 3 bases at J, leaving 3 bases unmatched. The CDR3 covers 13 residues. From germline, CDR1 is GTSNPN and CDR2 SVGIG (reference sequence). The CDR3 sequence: CAWRDRADTEAFF. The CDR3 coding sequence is TGTGCCTGGAGGGACAGGGCCGACACTGAAGCTTTCTTT.

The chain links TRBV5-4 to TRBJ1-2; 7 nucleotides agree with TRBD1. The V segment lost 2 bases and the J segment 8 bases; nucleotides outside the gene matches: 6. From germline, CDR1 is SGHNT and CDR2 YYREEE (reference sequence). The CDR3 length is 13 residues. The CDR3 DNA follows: TGTGCCAGCAGCTTAGACAGGGTGGGCGGCTACACCTTC. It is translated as CASSLDRVGGYTF.

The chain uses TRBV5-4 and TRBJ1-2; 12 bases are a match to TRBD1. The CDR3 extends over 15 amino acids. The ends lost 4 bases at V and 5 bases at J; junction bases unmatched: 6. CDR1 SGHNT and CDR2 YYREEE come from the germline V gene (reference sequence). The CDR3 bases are TGTGCCAGCAGCATGGGACAGGGGGCTGGATATGGCTACACCTTC. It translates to CASSMGQGAGYGYTF.

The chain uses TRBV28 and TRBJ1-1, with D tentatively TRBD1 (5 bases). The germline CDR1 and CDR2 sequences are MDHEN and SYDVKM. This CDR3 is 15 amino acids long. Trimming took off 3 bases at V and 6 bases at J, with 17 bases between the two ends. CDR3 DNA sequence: TGTGCCAGCAGTTTCCAGGGCGCGTCTGGGCCTGAAGCTTTCTTT. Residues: CASSFQGASGPEAFF.

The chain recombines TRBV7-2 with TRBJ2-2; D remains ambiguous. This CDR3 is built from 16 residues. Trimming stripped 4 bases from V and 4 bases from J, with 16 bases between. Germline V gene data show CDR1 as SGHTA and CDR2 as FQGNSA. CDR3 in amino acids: CASSYRPPDGTGELFF. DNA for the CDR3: TGTGCCAGCAGCTACCGGCCCCCAGACGGCACCGGGGAGCTGTTTTTT.

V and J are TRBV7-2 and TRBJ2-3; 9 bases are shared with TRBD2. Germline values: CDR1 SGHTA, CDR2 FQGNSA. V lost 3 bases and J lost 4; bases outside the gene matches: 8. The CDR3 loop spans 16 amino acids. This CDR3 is CASSFSIAGVSDTQYF. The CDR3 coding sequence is TGTGCCAGCAGCTTCTCAATAGCGGGAGTCTCAGATACGCAGTATTTT. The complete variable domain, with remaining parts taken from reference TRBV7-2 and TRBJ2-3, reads GAGVSQSPSNKVTEKGKDVELRCDPISGHTALYWYRQSLGQGLEFLIYFQGNSAPDKSGLPSDRFSAERTGGSVSTLTIQRTQQEDSAVYLCASSFSIAGVSDTQYFGPGTRLTVL.

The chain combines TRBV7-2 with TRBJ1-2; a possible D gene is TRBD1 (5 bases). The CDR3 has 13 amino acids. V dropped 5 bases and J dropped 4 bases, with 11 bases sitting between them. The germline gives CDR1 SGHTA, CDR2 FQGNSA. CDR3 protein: CASSQERGYGYTF. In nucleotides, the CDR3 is TGTGCCAGCAGCCAAGAAAGGGGCTATGGCTACACCTTC.

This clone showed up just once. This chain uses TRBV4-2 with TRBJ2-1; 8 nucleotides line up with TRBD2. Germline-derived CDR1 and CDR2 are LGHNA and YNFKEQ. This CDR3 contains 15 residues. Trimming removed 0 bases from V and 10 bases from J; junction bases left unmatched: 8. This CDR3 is CASSQEWLAGREQFF. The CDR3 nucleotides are TGTGCCAGCAGCCAAGAATGGCTAGCGGGCAGGGAGCAGTTCTTC.

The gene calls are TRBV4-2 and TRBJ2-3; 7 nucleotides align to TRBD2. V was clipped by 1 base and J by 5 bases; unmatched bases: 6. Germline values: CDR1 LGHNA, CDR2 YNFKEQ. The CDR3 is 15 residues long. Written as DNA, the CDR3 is TGTGCCAGCAGCCAAGGTGCGGGGGAAGAAGATACGCAGTATTTT. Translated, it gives CASSQGAGEEDTQYF.